One sample yielded the 23 T cell receptor beta chains listed below, sequenced in a study of CD8 T cells in Susac syndrome. With random hexamers, roughly 0.5 to 1 ug RNA was reverse transcribed. One entry per CDR3 protein, called by TCRdb with MiXCR from the immunoSEQ multiplex PCR reads. The sample contains 300,000 or so distinct CDR3 sequences, around 92% of which appear only once. Sequences were obtained from CD4+ T cells from PBMCs. All receptors come from a human donor with multiple sclerosis.

The rearrangement joins TRBV19 to TRBJ2-7; weak D call: TRBD1 (6 bases). CDR3 length: 14 amino acids. Trimming took 3 bases from V and 3 from J, leaving 12 bases between them. Germline V lookup: CDR1 LNHDA, CDR2 SQIVND (reference sequence). CDR3: CASSISRGDYEQYF. As DNA, the CDR3 is TGTGCCAGTAGTATTAGCAGGGGAGACTACGAGCAGTACTTC.

This sequence joins TRBV28 and TRBJ2-2, with 8 bases that match TRBD1. Germline trimming cut 2 bases from V and 5 bases from J; bases unmatched to any gene: 7. This CDR3 is built from 16 residues. Germline V lookup: CDR1 MDHEN, CDR2 SYDVKM. The CDR3 region has the DNA TGTGCCAGCAGTTTAACCGGGACAGGCTCGACCGGGGAGCTGTTTTTT. Protein sequence: CASSLTGTGSTGELFF.

The chain links TRBV7-2 to TRBJ1-2, with D possibly TRBD1 on 6 matching bases. Germline-derived CDR1 and CDR2 are SGHTA and FQGNSA. The CDR3 has 15 amino acids. Trimming stripped 5 bases from V and 4 bases from J, with 17 bases between. The CDR3 region is CASSLRMGGAYGYTF. The CDR3 DNA is TGTGCCAGCAGCCTACGGATGGGGGGGGCCTATGGCTACACCTTC.

V gene TRBV7-2 combines with J gene TRBJ1-2; 7 positions match TRBD1. This CDR3 contains 17 residues. Trimming took 2 bases from V and 6 from J; bases not matched to a gene: 15. Germline V gene data show CDR1 as SGHTA and CDR2 as FQGNSA. In nucleotides, the CDR3 is TGTGCCAGCAGCTTAATTCCGGGGACAGCCTTGTCTGATGGCTACACCTTC. Translating gives CASSLIPGTALSDGYTF.

The chain is built from TRBV2 and TRBJ1-5, with no clear D. The CDR3 length is 14 residues. The germline gives CDR1 SNHLY, CDR2 FYNNEI. V was clipped by 0 bases and J by 5 bases, with 8 bases between them. The CDR3: CASSEAREYQPQHF. The CDR3 bases are TGTGCCAGCAGTGAAGCGCGGGAATATCAGCCCCAGCATTTT.

The V call is TRBV29-1, the J call TRBJ2-4, with D hard to call. The length of the CDR3 is 11 residues. V dropped 7 bases and J dropped 6 bases, with 10 bases sitting between them. Germline V gene lookup returns CDR1 SQVTM and CDR2 ANQGSEA. The CDR3 loop is CSGLWGNIQYF. DNA for the CDR3: TGCAGCGGCCTGTGGGGAAACATTCAGTACTTC.

The chain combines TRBV2 with TRBJ2-2; no clear D. The CDR3 is made up of 14 amino acids. Trimming left V 0 bases short and J 4 bases short, with 6 bases between. Germline lookup yields CDR1 SNHLY and CDR2 FYNNEI. Here the CDR3 reads CASSEARVTGELFF. Here the CDR3 DNA reads TGTGCCAGCAGTGAAGCACGTGTCACCGGGGAGCTGTTTTTT.

This clonotype appeared a few times. The chain has TRBV27 and TRBJ2-7; D may be TRBD1 (6 bases). Germline assignment: CDR1 MNHEY and CDR2 SMNVEV (reference sequence). V lost 8 bases, J lost 3 bases, and 17 bases lay in between. This CDR3 has 14 residues. CDR3 DNA: TGTGCCAGCTCGACGGCAGGGGCCCGCTACGAGCAGTACTTC. Its protein is CASSTAGARYEQYF.

The chain couples TRBV12-3 or TRBV12-4 to TRBJ1-4, with 7 bases lining up with TRBD1. Trimming took 6 bases from V and 8 from J; bases not matched to a gene: 6. CDR3 length equals 13 residues. CDR3 bases: TGTGCCAGCAGCGGACAGGTTTGGGAAAAACTGTTTTTT. This codes for CASSGQVWEKLFF.

In DNA form, the CDR3 reads TGCAGTGCTAGCGGGAGGGCTAGATCCTACGAGCAGTACTTC. Translating it yields CSASGRARSYEQYF. J is TRBJ2-7 and V is TRBV20-1; 8 bases line up with TRBD2. Germline CDR1 DFQATT, CDR2 SNEGSKA (reference sequence). There are 14 residues in the CDR3. The J segment lost 1 base and the V segment lost 3 bases, leaving 5 bases of the junction unmatched.

The chain is built from TRBV5-1 and TRBJ2-7; D remains unclear. CDR1 and CDR2 (germline): SGHRS, YFSETQ. The CDR3 spans 13 residues. The V end lost 4 bases, the J end lost 2 bases, and 10 bases lay between the germline ends. The CDR3 nucleotides are TGCGCCAGCAGCGAATCCCAGGCCTACGAGCAGTACTTC. Encoded protein: CASSESQAYEQYF.

The rearrangement joins TRBV29-1 to TRBJ1-1; D gene unclear. Germline CDR1 reads SQVTM; CDR2 reads ANQGSEA. V dropped 4 bases and J dropped 5 bases, with 20 bases sitting between them. The CDR3 has 15 residues. The DNA of the CDR3 is TGCAGCGTTGGATCCCGACAAGCCGGCCTTACTGAAGCTTTCTTT. Encoded protein: CSVGSRQAGLTEAFF. The entire variable domain, with the rest obtained from reference TRBV29-1 and TRBJ1-1, is as follows: SAVISQKPSRDICQRGTSLTIQCQVDSQVTMMFWYRQQPGQSLTLIATANQGSEATYESGFVIDKFPISRPNLTFSTLTVSNMSPEDSSIYLCSVGSRQAGLTEAFFGQGTRLTVV.

The V call is TRBV2, the J call TRBJ1-1; D not certain. Per the germline V gene, CDR1 is SNHLY and CDR2 is FYNNEI. V gave up 5 bases and J gave up 0 bases, with 13 bases separating them. This CDR3 has 15 amino acids. The CDR3 region is CASSKDGYMNTEAFF. In DNA form, the CDR3 reads TGTGCCAGCAGTAAGGACGGATATATGAACACTGAAGCTTTCTTT.

This rearrangement joins TRBV20-1 to TRBJ2-4; TRBD1 aligns across 7 bases. In germline, CDR1 is DFQATT, CDR2 SNEGSKA (reference sequence). Trimming removed 4 bases from V and 5 bases from J; junction bases left unmatched: 8. The CDR3 runs to 14 residues. CDR3 bases: TGCAGTGCTATAGGTGGGGGACAGCAAAACATTCAGTACTTC. Protein product: CSAIGGGQQNIQYF.

The V gene is TRBV12-3 or TRBV12-4, the J gene TRBJ1-1, with D perhaps matching TRBD1 (6 bases). Trimming shortened V by 4 bases and J by 5 bases, and 17 bases separated the two germline ends. This CDR3 has 15 amino acids. The CDR3 coding sequence is TGTGCCAGCAGTTCCCCGGGACAAAGGGATACTGAAGCTTTCTTT. It translates to CASSSPGQRDTEAFF.

This chain links TRBV30 with TRBJ1-6, with a weak D call TRBD1 (5 bases). CDR3 length equals 14 residues. From germline, CDR1 is GTSNPN and CDR2 SVGIG (reference sequence). Between the trimmed V and J ends, which lost 3 bases and 10 bases, there was a span of 16 bases. The CDR3 loop reads CAWSPGPGRSPLHF. CDR3 bases: TGTGCCTGGAGCCCGGGACCCGGGAGATCACCCCTCCACTTT.

V and J are TRBV20-1 and TRBJ2-3; D ambiguous. CDR3 size: 15 residues. Germline V gene sequence: CDR1 DFQATT, CDR2 SNEGSKA (reference sequence). V was shortened by 0 bases and J by 2 bases, with 12 bases between the two germline ends. This CDR3 reads CSARDFQRLTDTQYF. DNA for the CDR3: TGCAGTGCTAGAGATTTCCAGCGCCTCACAGATACGCAGTATTTT.

The chain links TRBV29-1 to TRBJ2-5; TRBD2 matches 7 bases. This CDR3 region has 12 residues. J was trimmed by 7 bases and V by 4 bases; bases with no gene match: 6. The germline V gene encodes CDR1 SQVTM and CDR2 ANQGSEA. The CDR3 DNA is TGCAGCGTTGCATCGGGCGGGGGGACCCAGTACTTC. It encodes CSVASGGGTQYF.

The chain combines TRBV6-5 with TRBJ2-1; a weak D match, TRBD1 (5 bases). This CDR3 contains 13 residues. The germline V gene encodes CDR1 MNHEY and CDR2 SVGAGI. The V and J ends lost 2 bases and 10 bases respectively, with 12 bases between them. CDR3 residues: CASSYIRAKEQFF. The CDR3 bases are TGTGCCAGCAGTTACATCAGGGCGAAAGAGCAGTTCTTC.

V gene TRBV7-9 combines with J gene TRBJ1-6; 10 bases map to TRBD1. This CDR3 has 16 amino acids. CDR1 SEHNR and CDR2 FQNEAQ come from the germline V gene (reference sequence). Germline trimming cut 5 bases from V and 5 bases from J; bases unmatched to any gene: 6. CDR3 sequence (DNA): TGTGCCAGCAGCAGCCGGGACAGGGGCCATAATTCACCCCTCCACTTT. Its protein is CASSSRDRGHNSPLHF. The full variable domain, rest sourced from reference TRBV7-9 and TRBJ1-6, is DTGVSQNPRHKITKRGQNVTFRCDPISEHNRLYWYRQTLGQGPEFLTYFQNEAQLEKSRLLSDRFSAERPKGSFSTLEIQRTEQGDSAMYLCASSSRDRGHNSPLHFGNGTRLTVT.

The chain carries TRBV5-1 and TRBJ2-5; D is tentatively TRBD1 or TRBD2 (5 bases each). V was clipped by 2 bases and J by 2 bases, with 10 bases between them. Germline V gene sequence: CDR1 SGHRS, CDR2 YFSETQ. The CDR3 totals 14 residues. The CDR3 reads CASSFGAVQETQYF. DNA for the CDR3: TGCGCCAGCAGCTTCGGGGCAGTTCAAGAGACCCAGTACTTC.

CDR3 sequence reads: CASSFDRGLLETQYF. The CDR3 DNA reads TGTGCCAGCAGCTTTGACAGGGGGCTTCTTGAGACCCAGTACTTC. This sequence joins TRBV7-9 and TRBJ2-5; TRBD1 matches at 10 bases. The germline CDR1 and CDR2 sequences are SEHNR and FQNEAQ (reference sequence). After removal of 3 bases from V and 5 bases from J, the junction contained 6 bases not matched to a gene. This CDR3 spans 15 amino acids.

V is TRBV12-3 or TRBV12-4 and J is TRBJ2-1; 13 nucleotides line up with TRBD2. Trimming removed 6 bases from V and 4 bases from J; junction bases left unmatched: 9. The CDR3 sequence is 17 residues long. The CDR3 spells CASSQPGLAGVYNEQFF. CDR3 sequence (DNA): TGTGCCAGCAGCCAACCCGGACTAGCGGGGGTATACAATGAGCAGTTCTTC.